This T cell receptor beta chain emerged from a study of blood T cell repertoires in COVID-19. Background on the study: Nucleic acid was either cDNA or gDNA, and it came from T cells, B-cell-depleted T cells, or PBMCs.

Germline V gene data show CDR1 as SGHNT and CDR2 as YYREEE (reference sequence). V dropped 0 bases and J dropped 0 bases, with 7 bases sitting between them. The CDR3 is made up of 15 amino acids. Patients at the Seattle site were enrolled during active infection and followed longitudinally. Authors' methods: Nucleated cell number was recorded as an estimate derived from reference gene primer amplification. The table came from immunoSEQ multiplex PCR; TCRdb's copy has only in-frame clones and leaves some out. V and J calls and clone size are given by that table; D and trimming were obtained from the DNA. Of 330,000 or so clones listed, 87% were seen once; the top ten hold around 10%.

The chain carries TRBV5-4 and TRBJ1-3, with D perhaps TRBD1 (6 bases). The source material was peripheral blood. The TCR sequence derives from a man between 25 and 39 years old with COVID-19, enrolled during active disease. CDR3 amino acids: CASSLAGASGNTIYF. Here the CDR3 DNA reads TGTGCCAGCAGCTTGGCAGGGGCCTCTGGAAACACCATATATTTT.